A selection of T cell receptor beta chains follows, all from one sample in a study of cytomegalovirus exposure and HLA in healthy donors. Some clones are missing from TCRdb's copy, which holds only in-frame ones; the method was immunoSEQ multiplex PCR. Among fewer than 90,000 clones, 94% were seen once, and the ten largest hold 2.5% to 4%. Sequenced sample: PBMCs. Receptor source: a woman in her late teens or twenties in good health and CMV-seropositive. The CDR3 runs from the conserved cysteine through the conserved F or W. The D gene is left open where the match is weak. Some rows mark clone size as missing; the rest say once, few, many or name a class of expanded clone.

cdr3_aa	cdr3_nt	v_call	d_call	clone_size	j_call
CASSLQGRDYGYTF	TGTGCCAGCAGTTTACAGGGGAGAGACTATGGCTACACCTTC	TRBV2	TRBD1	NA	TRBJ1-2
CASNIQGGSGNEKLFF	TGTGCCAGCAATATCCAGGGGGGAAGTGGTAATGAAAAACTGTTTTTT	TRBV28	TRBD1	once	TRBJ1-4
CASSQGLAGYNEQFF	TGTGCCAGCAGTCAGGGACTAGCGGGGTACAATGAGCAGTTCTTC	TRBV6-5	TRBD2	NA	TRBJ2-1
CASSLWGGTEAFF	TGCGCCAGCAGCTTATGGGGAGGCACTGAAGCTTTCTTT	TRBV5-1	NA	NA	TRBJ1-1
CASVGGTGRLDSYEQYF	TGTGCCAGCGTCGGGGGTACGGGACGATTGGACTCCTACGAGCAGTACTTC	TRBV5-5	NA	NA	TRBJ2-7
CASGQEHYEQYF	TGTGCCTCAGGACAGGAACACTACGAGCAGTACTTC	TRBV30	TRBD1	NA	TRBJ2-7
CASSWPRNYGYTF	TGTGCCAGCAGCTGGCCGAGGAACTATGGCTACACCTTC	TRBV7-2	NA	NA	TRBJ1-2
CASSPEFADRVRSELFF	TGTGCCAGCTCACCAGAGTTCGCGGACAGGGTGAGGTCGGAGCTGTTTTTT	TRBV18	TRBD1	NA	TRBJ2-2
CASSLTSGSRGRDEQFF	TGTGCCAGCAGCTTAACCAGCGGGAGCAGGGGTAGGGATGAGCAGTTCTTC	TRBV7-6	TRBD2	NA	TRBJ2-1
CASSTTRTSGTDTQYF	TGTGCCAGCAGTACAACACGGACTAGCGGTACAGATACGCAGTATTTT	TRBV6-6	TRBD2	once	TRBJ2-3
CASSQLRGGGNTIYF	TGCGCCAGCAGCCAGCTCAGGGGCGGAGGAAACACCATATATTTT	TRBV4-1	NA	NA	TRBJ1-3
CASSRNEGVTYEQYF	TGCGCCAGCAGCCGAAATGAGGGGGTGACCTACGAGCAGTACTTC	TRBV4-3	NA	NA	TRBJ2-7
CASSLVGLAGGYSYEQYF	TGTGCCAGCAGCTTAGTCGGCCTAGCGGGAGGGTACTCCTACGAGCAGTACTTC	TRBV7-2	TRBD2	NA	TRBJ2-7
CASSFFDRLAGEQFF	TGTGCCAGCAGTTTCTTCGATAGACTAGCTGGTGAGCAGTTCTTC	TRBV27	TRBD2	NA	TRBJ2-1
CASSQDRRYTF	TGCGCCAGCAGCCAAGACCGGAGGTACACCTTC	TRBV4-1	NA	NA	TRBJ1-2
CASRRTGSNTEAFF	TGTGCCAGCCGCCGGACAGGATCGAACACTGAAGCTTTCTTT	TRBV6-5	TRBD1	NA	TRBJ1-1
CATSRSDRWSYNEQFF	TGTGCCACCAGCAGGTCGGACAGGTGGTCCTACAATGAGCAGTTCTTC	TRBV15	TRBD1	NA	TRBJ2-1
CASSLTGGRAVNGELFF	TGTGCCAGCAGCTTAACGGGCGGGAGGGCCGTGAACGGGGAGCTGTTTTTT	TRBV7-3	TRBD2	NA	TRBJ2-2
CASSPGLEQPQHF	TGTGCCAGCTCACCGGGGCTTGAGCAGCCCCAGCATTTT	TRBV18	NA	NA	TRBJ1-5
CATSFGTGLINTGELFF	TGTGCCACCAGTTTCGGGACAGGTCTCATCAACACCGGGGAGCTGTTTTTT	TRBV15	TRBD1	NA	TRBJ2-2
CASTPTGSSYNEQFF	TGTGCCAGCACCCCAACAGGGAGCTCCTACAATGAGCAGTTCTTC	TRBV5-4	NA	NA	TRBJ2-1
CASSSVQGLGYTF	TGTGCCAGCAGCTCCGTCCAGGGACTCGGCTACACCTTC	TRBV7-9	NA	NA	TRBJ1-2
CASSGSLDRAGAFF	TGTGCCAGCAGCGGGTCCCTCGACAGGGCTGGAGCTTTCTTT	TRBV6-1	TRBD1	NA	TRBJ1-1
CASSLIAGNTIYF	TGTGCCAGCAGCTTAATAGCTGGAAACACCATATATTTT	TRBV7-2	NA	NA	TRBJ1-3
CASSETQDSNQPQHF	TGTGCCAGCAGTGAAACACAGGATAGCAATCAGCCCCAGCATTTT	TRBV6-1	NA	NA	TRBJ1-5
CAISESREYGYTF	TGTGCCATCAGTGAGTCGCGGGAGTATGGCTACACCTTC	TRBV10-3	NA	NA	TRBJ1-2
CASSIADSSYNSPLHF	TGTGCCAGTAGTATAGCGGACAGCTCCTATAATTCACCCCTCCACTTT	TRBV19	NA	NA	TRBJ1-6
CASSRNRLAGGPGETQYF	TGTGCCAGCAGCCGGAACCGACTAGCGGGGGGGCCCGGGGAGACCCAGTACTTC	TRBV4-2	TRBD2	NA	TRBJ2-5
CASSLTGDMGQPQHF	TGCGCCAGCAGCTTGACAGGGGATATGGGTCAGCCCCAGCATTTT	TRBV5-1	TRBD1	NA	TRBJ1-5
CASSQDPGGGDTQYF	TGCGCCAGCAGCCAAGATCCAGGGGGCGGAGATACGCAGTATTTT	TRBV4-3	TRBD1	NA	TRBJ2-3
CASSVGSSGAQADTQYF	TGTGCCAGCAGCGTAGGGAGTAGCGGGGCTCAAGCAGATACGCAGTATTTT	TRBV9	TRBD2	NA	TRBJ2-3
CASSLVSGLAVELFF	TGTGCCAGCAGCTTAGTTTCGGGACTAGCAGTGGAGCTGTTTTTT	TRBV7-3	TRBD2	once	TRBJ2-2
CASSLGSLLNEQYF	TGTGCCAGCAGCTTGGGGTCTCTACTAAACGAGCAGTACTTC	TRBV5-4	NA	NA	TRBJ2-7
CASSYPGTDGYTF	TGTGCCAGCAGTTACCCAGGGACTGATGGCTACACCTTC	TRBV6-6	NA	NA	TRBJ1-2
CASSFGQGAHSYNSPLHF	TGTGCCAGCAGCTTTGGACAGGGGGCCCACTCGTATAATTCACCCCTCCACTTT	TRBV5-8	TRBD1	NA	TRBJ1-6
CASSMSGRARYNEQFF	TGTGCCAGCAGTATGAGCGGGAGGGCCAGATACAATGAGCAGTTCTTC	TRBV28	TRBD2	once	TRBJ2-1
CASSPMTRNPRANYGYTF	TGTGCCAGCTCACCGATGACGCGTAACCCCAGGGCTAACTATGGCTACACCTTC	TRBV18	NA	NA	TRBJ1-2
CASGKTGVDYEQYF	TGTGCCAGCGGCAAGACAGGCGTAGACTACGAGCAGTACTTC	TRBV13	NA	once	TRBJ2-7
CASTHPGSDTEAFF	TGTGCCAGCACCCACCCAGGGTCGGACACTGAAGCTTTCTTT	TRBV27	NA	NA	TRBJ1-1
CASSQESQTKNIQYF	TGTGCCAGCAGCCAAGAATCCCAGACCAAAAACATTCAGTACTTC	TRBV14	NA	NA	TRBJ2-4